This T cell receptor (beta chain) comes out of a study of T cells in Graves' hyperthyroidism and ophthalmopathy. Across the whole study: Peripheral blood specimens were obtained at initial diagnosis, prior to any treatment.

It was 8 to 10 ml of fresh peripheral blood that supplied the PBMCs. RNA transcripts provided the source from which TCR beta CDR3 regions were amplified. A set of HTBI primers served as the primers for a first-round RT-PCR of the TCR CDR3. TCRdb independently ran MiXCR on the multiplex PCR reads; one entry per CDR3 protein. Here the sample spans about 380,000 distinct CDR3 sequences, approximately 13% being singletons. This clonotype was counted many times. CDR1 is SGHAT, CDR2 FQNNGV, per germline. V dropped 2 bases and J dropped 8 bases, with 16 bases sitting between them. The CDR3 runs 15 residues. Sequenced: blood. V is TRBV11-2 and J is TRBJ2-1, with a tentative D call TRBD2 (7 bases). The source of this sequence is a man aged 25 to 40 with Graves' hyperthyroidism that later progressed to Graves' ophthalmopathy. CDR3 DNA sequence: TGTGCCAGCAGCTTACCGCGGGGGCTCATCTATGAGCAGTTCTTC. Amino acids: CASSLPRGLIYEQFF.